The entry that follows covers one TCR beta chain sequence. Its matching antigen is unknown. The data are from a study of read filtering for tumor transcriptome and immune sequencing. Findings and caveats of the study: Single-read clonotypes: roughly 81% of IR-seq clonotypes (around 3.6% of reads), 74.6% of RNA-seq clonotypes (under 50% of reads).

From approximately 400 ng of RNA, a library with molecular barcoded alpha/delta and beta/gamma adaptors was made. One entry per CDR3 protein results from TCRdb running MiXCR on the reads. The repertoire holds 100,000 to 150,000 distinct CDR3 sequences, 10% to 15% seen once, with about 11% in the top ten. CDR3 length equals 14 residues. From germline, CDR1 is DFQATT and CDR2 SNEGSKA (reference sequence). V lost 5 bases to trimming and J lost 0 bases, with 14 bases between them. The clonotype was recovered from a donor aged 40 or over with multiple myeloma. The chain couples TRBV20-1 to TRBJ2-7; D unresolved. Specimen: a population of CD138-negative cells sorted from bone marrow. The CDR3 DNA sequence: TGCAGTGCTCTCAAGGGCGGTAGCTCCTACGAGCAGTACTTC. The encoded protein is CSALKGGSSYEQYF.